Sequencing of this T cell receptor beta chain was carried out in a study of shared clonotypes between healthy human individuals. TCRdb's copy holds only in-frame clones and misses some; the assay was immunoSEQ multiplex PCR. The table records about 2.4 million clones, 93% of them present only once. V gave up 4 bases and J gave up 4 bases; unmatched junction bases: 3. The CDR3 contains 15 residues. In germline, CDR1 is SGHTA, CDR2 FQGNSA. The study, taken as a whole, reports: Shared clonotypes: 4.5% to 5% naive CD4, about 3.3% naive CD8, around 2.4% memory CD4, about 0.41% memory CD8. The sampled material consisted only of blood, and tissue repertoires are likely to differ. Relative to clonotypes present in all four donors, those not shared had lower generation probabilities.

Partitioning of CD4+ cells yielded a CD45RA+ naive subset and a CD45RA-negative memory subset. Regarding this clone: Its target is unknown. The same CDR3 also results from other DNA sequences found in this sample.

The sample was naive CD4+ T cells from PBMCs. Documented subset: CD45RA+ positively selected. The chain employs TRBV7-2 and TRBJ2-1; 11 bases match TRBD2. This TCR was recovered from a man aged 18 to 30 in good health. Some clones in this sample may be carry-over from other donors' samples. CDR3 nucleotides: TGTGCCAGCAGCTCAACTAGCGGGGGTTACAATGAGCAGTTCTTC. Amino acids: CASSSTSGGYNEQFF.